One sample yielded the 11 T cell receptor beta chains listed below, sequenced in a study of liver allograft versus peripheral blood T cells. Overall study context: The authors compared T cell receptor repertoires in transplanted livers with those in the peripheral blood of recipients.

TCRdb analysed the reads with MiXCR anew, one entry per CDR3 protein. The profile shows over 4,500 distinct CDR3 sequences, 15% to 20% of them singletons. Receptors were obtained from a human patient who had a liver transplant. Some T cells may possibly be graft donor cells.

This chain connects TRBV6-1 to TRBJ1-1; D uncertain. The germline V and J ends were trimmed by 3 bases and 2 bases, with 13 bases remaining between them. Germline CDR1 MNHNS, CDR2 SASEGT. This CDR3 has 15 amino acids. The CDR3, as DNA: TGTGCCAGCAGTGACTTGGGGTCCTTAAACACTGAAGCTTTCTTT. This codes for CASSDLGSLNTEAFF.

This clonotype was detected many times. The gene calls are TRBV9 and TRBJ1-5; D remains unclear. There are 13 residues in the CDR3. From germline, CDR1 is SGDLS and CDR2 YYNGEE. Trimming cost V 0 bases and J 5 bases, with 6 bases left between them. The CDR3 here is CASSVGVDQPQHF. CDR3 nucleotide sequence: TGTGCCAGCAGCGTAGGAGTCGATCAGCCCCAGCATTTT.

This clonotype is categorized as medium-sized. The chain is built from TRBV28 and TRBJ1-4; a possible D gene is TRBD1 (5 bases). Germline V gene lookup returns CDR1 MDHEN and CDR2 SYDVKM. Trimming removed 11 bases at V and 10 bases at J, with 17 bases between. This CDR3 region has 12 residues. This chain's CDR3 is CALGGHPGKLFF. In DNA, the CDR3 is TGTGCCCTCGGGGGTCATCCCGGAAAACTGTTTTTT.

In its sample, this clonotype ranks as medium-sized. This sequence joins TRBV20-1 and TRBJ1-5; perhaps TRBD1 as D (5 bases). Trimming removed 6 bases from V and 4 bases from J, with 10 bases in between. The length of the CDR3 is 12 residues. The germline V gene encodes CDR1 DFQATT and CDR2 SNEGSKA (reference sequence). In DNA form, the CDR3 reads TGCAGTGCGGGGGGTTGGAATCAGCCCCAGCATTTT. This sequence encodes CSAGGWNQPQHF.

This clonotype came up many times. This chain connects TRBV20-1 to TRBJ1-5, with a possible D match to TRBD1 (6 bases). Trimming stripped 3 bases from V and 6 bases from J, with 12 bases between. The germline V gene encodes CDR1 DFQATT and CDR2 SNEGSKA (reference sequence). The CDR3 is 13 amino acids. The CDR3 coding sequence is TGCAGTGCTAGCGGGGGGGGCTTTCAGCCCCAGCATTTT. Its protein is CSASGGGFQPQHF.

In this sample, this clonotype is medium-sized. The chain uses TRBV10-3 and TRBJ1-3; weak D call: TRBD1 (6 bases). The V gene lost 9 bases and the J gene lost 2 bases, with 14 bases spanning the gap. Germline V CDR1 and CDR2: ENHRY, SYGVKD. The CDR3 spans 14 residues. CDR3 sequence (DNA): TGTGCCATAACAGCAGGGACAACTGGAAACACCATATATTTT. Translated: CAITAGTTGNTIYF.

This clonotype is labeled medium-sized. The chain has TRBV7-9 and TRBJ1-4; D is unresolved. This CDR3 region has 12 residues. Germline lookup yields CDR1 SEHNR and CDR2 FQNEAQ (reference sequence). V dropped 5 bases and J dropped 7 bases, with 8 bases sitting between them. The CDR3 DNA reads TGTGCCAGCAGCGAAAACGGTGAAAAACTGTTTTTT. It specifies CASSENGEKLFF. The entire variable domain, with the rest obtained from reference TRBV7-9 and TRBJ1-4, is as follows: DTGVSQNPRHKITKRGQNVTFRCDPISEHNRLYWYRQTLGQGPEFLTYFQNEAQLEKSRLLSDRFSAERPKGSFSTLEIQRTEQGDSAMYLCASSENGEKLFFGSGTQLSVL.

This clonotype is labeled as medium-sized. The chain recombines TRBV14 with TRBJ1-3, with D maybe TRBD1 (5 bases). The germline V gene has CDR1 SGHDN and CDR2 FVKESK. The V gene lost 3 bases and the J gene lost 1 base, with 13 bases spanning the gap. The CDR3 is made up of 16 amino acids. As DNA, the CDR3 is TGTGCCAGCAGCCAGTACGGGGGAAGATCTGGAAACACCATATATTTT. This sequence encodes CASSQYGGRSGNTIYF.

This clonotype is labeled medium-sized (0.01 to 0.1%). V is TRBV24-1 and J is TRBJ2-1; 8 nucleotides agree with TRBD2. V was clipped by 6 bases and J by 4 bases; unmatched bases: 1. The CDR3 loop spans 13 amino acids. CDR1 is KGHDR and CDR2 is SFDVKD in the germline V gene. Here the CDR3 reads CATSQRGYNEQFF. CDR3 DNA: TGTGCCACCAGTCAGCGGGGGTACAATGAGCAGTTCTTC.

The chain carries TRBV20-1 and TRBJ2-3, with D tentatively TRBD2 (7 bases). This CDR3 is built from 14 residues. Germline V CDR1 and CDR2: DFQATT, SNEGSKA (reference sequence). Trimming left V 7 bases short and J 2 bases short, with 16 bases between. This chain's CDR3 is CSGGGLAATDTQYF. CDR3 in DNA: TGCAGTGGGGGGGGGCTAGCGGCCACAGATACGCAGTATTTT.

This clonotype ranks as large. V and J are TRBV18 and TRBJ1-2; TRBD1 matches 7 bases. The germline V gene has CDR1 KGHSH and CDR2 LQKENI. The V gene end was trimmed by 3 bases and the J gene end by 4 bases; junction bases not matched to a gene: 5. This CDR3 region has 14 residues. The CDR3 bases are TGTGCCAGCTCACCCGACGGACAGGTCTATGGCTACACCTTC. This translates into CASSPDGQVYGYTF.